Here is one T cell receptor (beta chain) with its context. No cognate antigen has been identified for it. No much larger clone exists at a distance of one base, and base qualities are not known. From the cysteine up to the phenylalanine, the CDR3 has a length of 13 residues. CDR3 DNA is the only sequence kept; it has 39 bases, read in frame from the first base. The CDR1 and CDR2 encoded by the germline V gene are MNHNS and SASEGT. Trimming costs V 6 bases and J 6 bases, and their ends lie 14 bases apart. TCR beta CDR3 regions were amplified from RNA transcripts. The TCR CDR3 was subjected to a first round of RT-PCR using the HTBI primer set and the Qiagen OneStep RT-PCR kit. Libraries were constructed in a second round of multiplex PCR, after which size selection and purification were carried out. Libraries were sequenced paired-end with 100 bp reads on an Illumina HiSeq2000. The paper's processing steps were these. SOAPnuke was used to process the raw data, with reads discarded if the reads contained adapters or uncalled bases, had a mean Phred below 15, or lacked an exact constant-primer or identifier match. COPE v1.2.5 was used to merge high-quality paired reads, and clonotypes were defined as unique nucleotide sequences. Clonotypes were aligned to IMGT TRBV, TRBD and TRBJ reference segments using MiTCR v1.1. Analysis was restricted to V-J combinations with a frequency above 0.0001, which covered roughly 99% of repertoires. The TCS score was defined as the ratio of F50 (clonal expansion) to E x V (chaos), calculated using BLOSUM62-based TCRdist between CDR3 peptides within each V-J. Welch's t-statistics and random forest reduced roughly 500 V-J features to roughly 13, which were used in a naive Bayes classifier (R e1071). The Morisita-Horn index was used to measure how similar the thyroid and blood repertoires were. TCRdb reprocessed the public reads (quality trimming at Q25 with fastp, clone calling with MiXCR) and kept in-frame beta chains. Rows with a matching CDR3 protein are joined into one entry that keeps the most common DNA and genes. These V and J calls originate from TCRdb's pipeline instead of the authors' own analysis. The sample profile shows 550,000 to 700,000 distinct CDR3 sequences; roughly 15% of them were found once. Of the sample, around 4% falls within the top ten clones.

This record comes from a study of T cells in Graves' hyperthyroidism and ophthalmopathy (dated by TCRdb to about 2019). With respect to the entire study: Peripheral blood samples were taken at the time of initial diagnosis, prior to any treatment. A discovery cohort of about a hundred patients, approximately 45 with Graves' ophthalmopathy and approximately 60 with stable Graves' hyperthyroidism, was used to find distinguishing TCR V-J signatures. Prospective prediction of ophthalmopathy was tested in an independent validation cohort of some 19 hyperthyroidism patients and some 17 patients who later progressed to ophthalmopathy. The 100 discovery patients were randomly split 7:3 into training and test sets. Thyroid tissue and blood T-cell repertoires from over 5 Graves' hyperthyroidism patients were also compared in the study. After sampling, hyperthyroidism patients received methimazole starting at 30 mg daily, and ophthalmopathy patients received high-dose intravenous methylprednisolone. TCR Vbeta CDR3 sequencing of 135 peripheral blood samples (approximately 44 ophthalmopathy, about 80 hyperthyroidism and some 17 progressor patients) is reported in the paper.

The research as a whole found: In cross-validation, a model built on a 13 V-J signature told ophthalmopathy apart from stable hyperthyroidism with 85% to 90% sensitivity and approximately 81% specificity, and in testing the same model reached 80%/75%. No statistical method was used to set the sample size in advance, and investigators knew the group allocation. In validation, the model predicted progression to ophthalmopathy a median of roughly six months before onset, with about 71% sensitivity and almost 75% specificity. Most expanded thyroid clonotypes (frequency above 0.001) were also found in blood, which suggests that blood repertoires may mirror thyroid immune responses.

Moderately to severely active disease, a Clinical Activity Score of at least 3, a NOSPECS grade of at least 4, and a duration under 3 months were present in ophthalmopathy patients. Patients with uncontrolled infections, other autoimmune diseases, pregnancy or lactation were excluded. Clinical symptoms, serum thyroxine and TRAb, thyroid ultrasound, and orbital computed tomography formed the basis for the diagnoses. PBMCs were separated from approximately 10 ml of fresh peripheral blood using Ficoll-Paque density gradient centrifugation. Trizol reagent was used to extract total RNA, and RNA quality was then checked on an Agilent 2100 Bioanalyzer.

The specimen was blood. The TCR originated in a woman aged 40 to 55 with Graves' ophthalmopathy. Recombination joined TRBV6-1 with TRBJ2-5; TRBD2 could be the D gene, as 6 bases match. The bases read TGTGCCAGCAGCAGTTCGGGGGAAAAGACCCAGTACTTC. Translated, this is CASSSSGEKTQYF.